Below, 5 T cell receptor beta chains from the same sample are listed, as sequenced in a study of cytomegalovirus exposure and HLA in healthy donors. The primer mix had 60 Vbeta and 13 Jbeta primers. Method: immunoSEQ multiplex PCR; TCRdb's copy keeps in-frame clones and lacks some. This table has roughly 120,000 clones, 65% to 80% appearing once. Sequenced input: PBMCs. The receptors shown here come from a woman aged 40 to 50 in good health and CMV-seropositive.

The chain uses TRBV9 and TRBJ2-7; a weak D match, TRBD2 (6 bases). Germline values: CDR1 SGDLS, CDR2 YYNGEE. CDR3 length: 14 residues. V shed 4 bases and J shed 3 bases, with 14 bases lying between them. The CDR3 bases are TGTGCCAGCAGCACCCGCCGGGACTTCTACGAGCAGTACTTC. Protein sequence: CASSTRRDFYEQYF.

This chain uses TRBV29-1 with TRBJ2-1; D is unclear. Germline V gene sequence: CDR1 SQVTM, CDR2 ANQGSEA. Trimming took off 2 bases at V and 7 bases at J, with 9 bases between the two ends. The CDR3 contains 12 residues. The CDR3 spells CSVEHLRNEQFF. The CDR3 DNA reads TGCAGCGTTGAACACCTCCGGAATGAGCAGTTCTTC.

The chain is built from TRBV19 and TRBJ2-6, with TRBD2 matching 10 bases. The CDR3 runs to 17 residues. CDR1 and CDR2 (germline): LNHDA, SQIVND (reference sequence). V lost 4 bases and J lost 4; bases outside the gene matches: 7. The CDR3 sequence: CASSRMLAGAGANVLTF. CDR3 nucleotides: TGTGCCAGTAGTAGGATGCTAGCGGGAGCCGGGGCCAACGTCCTGACTTTC.

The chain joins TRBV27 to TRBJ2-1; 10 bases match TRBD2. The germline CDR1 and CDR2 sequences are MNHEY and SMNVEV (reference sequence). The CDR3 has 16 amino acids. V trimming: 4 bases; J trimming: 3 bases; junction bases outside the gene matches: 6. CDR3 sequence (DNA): TGTGCCAGCAGTTCCCCTAGCGGGAGACTCTACAATGAGCAGTTCTTC. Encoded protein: CASSSPSGRLYNEQFF.

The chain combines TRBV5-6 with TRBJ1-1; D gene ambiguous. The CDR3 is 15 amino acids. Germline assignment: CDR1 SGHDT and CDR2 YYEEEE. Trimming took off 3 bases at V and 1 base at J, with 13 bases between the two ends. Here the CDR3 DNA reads TGTGCCAGCAGCTGGACTCAAACGGGGAACACTGAAGCTTTCTTT. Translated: CASSWTQTGNTEAFF.